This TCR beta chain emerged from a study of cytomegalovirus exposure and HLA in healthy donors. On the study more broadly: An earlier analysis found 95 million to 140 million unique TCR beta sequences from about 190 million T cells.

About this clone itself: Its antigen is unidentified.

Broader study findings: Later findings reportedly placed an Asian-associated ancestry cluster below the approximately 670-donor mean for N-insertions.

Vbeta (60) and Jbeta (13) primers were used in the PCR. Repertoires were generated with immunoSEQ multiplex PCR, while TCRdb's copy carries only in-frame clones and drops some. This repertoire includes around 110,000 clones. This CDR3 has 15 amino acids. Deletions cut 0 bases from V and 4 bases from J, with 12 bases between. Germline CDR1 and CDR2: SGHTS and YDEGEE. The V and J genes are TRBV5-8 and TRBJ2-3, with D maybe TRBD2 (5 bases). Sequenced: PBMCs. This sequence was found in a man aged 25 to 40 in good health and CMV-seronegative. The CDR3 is CASSLGRVHSDTQYF. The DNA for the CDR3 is TGTGCCAGCAGCTTGGGGCGGGTCCACTCAGATACGCAGTATTTT.